Listed below are T cell receptor beta chains from one sample, sequenced in a study of cytomegalovirus exposure and HLA in healthy donors. Sequenced by immunoSEQ multiplex PCR; TCRdb stores in-frame clones only, minus some. The sample holds about 150,000 clones, around three quarters seen once. The sample consisted of PBMCs. Receptors were obtained from a middle-aged man in good health and CMV-seronegative. Both conserved end residues are part of each CDR3. Fields, in order: D gene, J gene, V gene, clone size, CDR3 DNA, CDR3 protein. D genes are given only for firm matches. Only some rows state a clone size, as once, few, many or a class for expanded clones.

d_gene: .; j_gene: TRBJ2-1; v_gene: TRBV5-1; abundance: few; CDR3nt: TGCGCCAGCACCGACCCGACTGACTCCTACAATGAGCAGTTCTTC; CDR3aa: CASTDPTDSYNEQFF
d_gene: .; j_gene: TRBJ2-7; v_gene: TRBV18; abundance: .; CDR3nt: TGTGCCAGCTCACCACAAGGGAGAACCTACGAGCAGTACTTC; CDR3aa: CASSPQGRTYEQYF
d_gene: TRBD2; j_gene: TRBJ2-7; v_gene: TRBV19; abundance: .; CDR3nt: TGTGCCAGTAGTAGAGACCCGGGACTAGCGGGGGGACCGACCAAGATACACTACGAGCAGTACTTC; CDR3aa: CASSRDPGLAGGPTKIHYEQYF
d_gene: TRBD2; j_gene: TRBJ2-3; v_gene: TRBV27; abundance: .; CDR3nt: TGTGCCAGCAGTTTCTCCTCCTTAATAGCGGGGGGGAGAGATACGCAGTATTTT; CDR3aa: CASSFSSLIAGGRDTQYF
d_gene: TRBD2; j_gene: TRBJ2-3; v_gene: TRBV15; abundance: .; CDR3nt: TGTGCCACCAGCGGGACTAGGTTCACCACAGATACGCAGTATTTT; CDR3aa: CATSGTRFTTDTQYF
d_gene: .; j_gene: TRBJ2-3; v_gene: TRBV2; abundance: .; CDR3nt: TGTGCCAGCAGTGAAGCGTCAGGTTATACAGATACGCAGTATTTT; CDR3aa: CASSEASGYTDTQYF
d_gene: TRBD1; j_gene: TRBJ2-2; v_gene: TRBV5-6; abundance: .; CDR3nt: TGTGCCAGCAGCCCAGGGACAGGGGGCTCCGGGGAGCTGTTTTTT; CDR3aa: CASSPGTGGSGELFF
d_gene: TRBD1; j_gene: TRBJ2-3; v_gene: TRBV5-1; abundance: .; CDR3nt: TGCGCCAGCAGCTTGGTGACAGGGCAGGTAGATACGCAGTATTTT; CDR3aa: CASSLVTGQVDTQYF
d_gene: TRBD1; j_gene: TRBJ1-2; v_gene: TRBV5-6; abundance: .; CDR3nt: TGTGCCAGCAGCTTGGTTACAGGGGAAATGAATGGCTACACCTTC; CDR3aa: CASSLVTGEMNGYTF
d_gene: TRBD1; j_gene: TRBJ2-3; v_gene: TRBV29-1; abundance: .; CDR3nt: TGCAGCGTCGCAGGGACAGGGGAAGGTACGCAGTATTTT; CDR3aa: CSVAGTGEGTQYF
d_gene: TRBD2; j_gene: TRBJ2-3; v_gene: TRBV18; abundance: .; CDR3nt: TGTGCCAGCTCAGCACTAGCGGGGGACACAGATACGCAGTATTTT; CDR3aa: CASSALAGDTDTQYF
d_gene: .; j_gene: TRBJ2-3; v_gene: TRBV1; abundance: few; CDR3nt: TGCACCAGCAGCCGACCCGGGAGAGGGACAGATACGCAGTATTTT; CDR3aa: CTSSRPGRGTDTQYF
d_gene: .; j_gene: TRBJ2-7; v_gene: TRBV7-9; abundance: .; CDR3nt: TGTGCCAGCAGCGACTCCTACGAGCAGTACTTC; CDR3aa: CASSDSYEQYF
d_gene: .; j_gene: TRBJ2-6; v_gene: TRBV7-9; abundance: .; CDR3nt: TGTGCCAGCCCTTCAGGGAAATCTGGGGCCAACGGCCTGACTTTC; CDR3aa: CASPSGKSGANGLTF
d_gene: TRBD2; j_gene: TRBJ2-1; v_gene: TRBV6-1; abundance: .; CDR3nt: TGTGCCAGCAGTGAAGCCCAGGGACTAGCGGTTAGGGAGCAGTTCTTC; CDR3aa: CASSEAQGLAVREQFF
d_gene: .; j_gene: TRBJ2-7; v_gene: TRBV5-4; abundance: .; CDR3nt: TGTGCCAGCAGGGATGGTTACAGGGTAGAAGGGACCTACGAGCAGTACTTC; CDR3aa: CASRDGYRVEGTYEQYF